This is a list of T cell receptor beta chains from one sample in a study of long-term antiretroviral therapy in people with HIV. Libraries were prepared by immunoSEQ multiplex PCR; TCRdb keeps only in-frame clonotypes and omits some of them. The sample includes about 33,000 clones, 90% to 97% of them seen just once. The sequenced sample was unsorted PBMCs, obtained approximately 6.8 years after starting antiretroviral therapy. These receptor sequences come from a man in his thirties or forties with HIV. CDR3s include the opening cysteine and the closing phenylalanine or tryptophan. Each record gives: V gene, D gene, J gene, clone size, CDR3 DNA, CDR3 protein. The D gene is left open where the match is weak. Clone size, where shown, is once, few, many, or a class for clones that have expanded.

TRBV16,TRBD1,TRBJ1-1,NA,TGTGCCAGCTCCCCCAGGGACAGGGTGAACACTGAAGCTTTCTTT,CASSPRDRVNTEAFF
TRBV29-1,TRBD2,TRBJ2-1,once,TGCAGCGTAGAAGCGGGACTTCATTCCTACAATGAGCAGTTCTTC,CSVEAGLHSYNEQFF
TRBV10-3,TRBD2,TRBJ2-1,NA,TGTGCCATCAGTGAAGGCCCGGCTAGCGGGAGTCCCCGTTACAATGAGCAGTTCTTC,CAISEGPASGSPRYNEQFF
TRBV11-2,NA,TRBJ1-2,NA,TGTGCCAGCAGCTTATTAAGTTGGGCGGACCACGGCTACACCTTC,CASSLLSWADHGYTF
TRBV5-4,NA,TRBJ2-3,NA,TGTGCCAGCAGCCCGGATGGCGGAGGGGGCTCAGATACGCAGTATTTT,CASSPDGGGGSDTQYF
TRBV29-1,TRBD2,TRBJ2-1,NA,TGCAGCGCCGCCCCCGGGGGGGGCCTCTACAATGAGCAGTTCTTC,CSAAPGGGLYNEQFF
TRBV6-6,TRBD2,TRBJ2-3,NA,TGTGCCGGGAGGACTAGCTTACAGCCCACAGATACGCAGTATTTT,CAGRTSLQPTDTQYF
TRBV7-9,NA,TRBJ1-2,NA,TGTGCCAGCAGCACGGAGGGGGGCGGCTACACCTTC,CASSTEGGGYTF
TRBV7-2,TRBD1,TRBJ2-7,NA,TGTGCCAGCAGCGAAGGGACAGGTTTGTTTTTC,CASSEGTGLFF
TRBV5-4,TRBD1,TRBJ2-1,NA,TGTGCCAGCAGCTTGGGACAGGGACGCAATGAGCAGTTCTTC,CASSLGQGRNEQFF
TRBV7-2,TRBD1,TRBJ2-7,NA,TGTGCCAGCAGCCCTACAGGGGGCGCGAGAAAATACGAGCAGTACTTC,CASSPTGGARKYEQYF
TRBV7-2,NA,TRBJ2-2,NA,TGTGCCAGCATGGACTCGGCAGGACAAAACGCCGGGGAGCTGTTTTTT,CASMDSAGQNAGELFF
TRBV19,NA,TRBJ1-1,NA,TGTGCCAGTAGTATAGCTCAAGGACAGTCAGCTTTCTTT,CASSIAQGQSAFF
TRBV14,NA,TRBJ1-1,NA,TGTGCCAGCAGCCAAGATCTAATGAACACTGAAGCTTTCTTT,CASSQDLMNTEAFF
TRBV10-2,TRBD1,TRBJ1-1,once,TGCGCCAGCCGGGACAGCCTCTCGAACACTGAAGCTTTCTTT,CASRDSLSNTEAFF
TRBV29-1,NA,TRBJ2-3,NA,TGCAGCGTTGGTAAAAGCGCCGGGGATACGCAGTATTTT,CSVGKSAGDTQYF
TRBV30,NA,TRBJ1-2,NA,TGTGCCTGGAGGTTTCCTCTTCCGGGGTATGGCTACACCTTC,CAWRFPLPGYGYTF
TRBV7-7,NA,TRBJ2-1,NA,TGTGCTAGCAGCATGGGACCCCTAGGCTCCAATGAGCAGTTCTTC,CASSMGPLGSNEQFF
TRBV18,TRBD2,TRBJ2-7,NA,TGTGCCAGCTCACCGGTTGCGAGCGGGAGAGGTAGGTGGCAAGGCTCCTACGAGCAGTACTTC,CASSPVASGRGRWQGSYEQYF
TRBV6-5,NA,TRBJ2-1,once,TGTGCCAGCCAAGGGGGTTGGAATGAGCAGTTCTTC,CASQGGWNEQFF
TRBV7-9,NA,TRBJ1-1,NA,TGTGCCAGCAGTCCAGAAGTAAGAAACACTGAAGCTTTCTTT,CASSPEVRNTEAFF
TRBV7-9,NA,TRBJ2-3,once,TGTGCCAGCAGCTCCCCGGATGAGGAGTGGACAGATACGCAGTATTTT,CASSSPDEEWTDTQYF
TRBV6-5,NA,TRBJ2-2,NA,TGTGCCAGCAGTTACTCAGGGCGGGCCACCGGGGAGCTGTTTTTT,CASSYSGRATGELFF
TRBV18,NA,TRBJ2-7,NA,TGTGCCAGCTCAGCGATTCCGGGAGCCTCCTACGAGCAGTACTTC,CASSAIPGASYEQYF
TRBV7-6,NA,TRBJ2-2,NA,TGTGCCAGCAGCTTAGCTACTAGCCAGGAGCTGTTTTTT,CASSLATSQELFF
TRBV21-1,NA,TRBJ2-3,NA,TGTGCCAGCAGCCGGGACAGCTTCTTCACAGATACGCAGTATTTT,CASSRDSFFTDTQYF
TRBV4-3,NA,TRBJ1-1,NA,TGCGCCAGCAGCCAAGGAACCTCCCGGTACACTGAAGCTTTCTTT,CASSQGTSRYTEAFF
TRBV5-1,NA,TRBJ1-2,NA,TGCGCCAGCAGCTTGTCTGAGGAATTGACTGGCTACACCTTC,CASSLSEELTGYTF
TRBV7-2,NA,TRBJ2-3,NA,TGTGCCAGCAGCTTATCGCTTTGGACGGTGAGGGATACGCAGTATTTT,CASSLSLWTVRDTQYF
TRBV5-4,NA,TRBJ1-1,once,TGTGCCAGCAGCCACCCCGGGACACGGGACACTGAAGCTTTCTTT,CASSHPGTRDTEAFF
TRBV6-5,NA,TRBJ2-7,NA,TGTGCCAGCAGTTATGTACAGGGACTGGACGAGCAGTACTTC,CASSYVQGLDEQYF
TRBV10-3,NA,TRBJ1-6,NA,TGTGCCATCAGTACCTCCCTGAATTCACCCCTCCACTTT,CAISTSLNSPLHF
TRBV10-3,NA,TRBJ2-7,NA,TGTGCCATCAGTTACTACGGGTCTGAGCAGTACTTC,CAISYYGSEQYF
TRBV15,NA,TRBJ1-4,NA,TGTGCCACCAGCAGAGTTGGAGACTTAAGCGAAAAACTGTTTTTT,CATSRVGDLSEKLFF
TRBV4-3,NA,TRBJ1-1,NA,TGCGCCAGCAGCCAAGATCGAATGGACTTGGGGCAGGATGAAGCTTTCTTT,CASSQDRMDLGQDEAFF
TRBV5-1,NA,TRBJ1-3,NA,TGCGCCAGCAGCTTACAGGCCGGAAACACCATATATTTT,CASSLQAGNTIYF
TRBV6-4,NA,TRBJ2-1,NA,TGTGCCAGCAAACATCACTCCAACTACAATGAGCAGTTCTTC,CASKHHSNYNEQFF
TRBV7-6,NA,TRBJ2-7,NA,TGTGCCAGCAGCTTATGGGGCGCCTACGAGCAGTACTTC,CASSLWGAYEQYF
TRBV5-6,TRBD1,TRBJ2-2,NA,TGTGCCAGCAGCTTGATCAGGGGGTGGACCGGGGAGCTGTTTTTT,CASSLIRGWTGELFF
TRBV4-3,NA,TRBJ1-1,NA,TGCGCCAGCAGCCAAGATAAGTGGGGGAACACTGAAGCTTTCTTT,CASSQDKWGNTEAFF
TRBV19,NA,TRBJ1-2,NA,TGTGCCAGTACCCTACAGGGAGAAAGCTACACCTTC,CASTLQGESYTF
TRBV5-4,NA,TRBJ1-2,NA,TGTGCCAGCAGCGAGGGGACAAGGGTCGTCTACACCTTC,CASSEGTRVVYTF
TRBV4-2,TRBD2,TRBJ2-3,NA,TGTGCCAGCAGCCTGATAGGGACTAGCGGGACTACAGATACGCAGTATTTT,CASSLIGTSGTTDTQYF
TRBV10-3,NA,TRBJ2-3,NA,TGTGCCATCAGTGAGTCGACGGCCGCCGGGGCTCACTACACAGATACGCAGTATTTT,CAISESTAAGAHYTDTQYF
TRBV4-3,NA,TRBJ2-3,NA,TGCGCCAGCAGCCCAAGGGCCGGGGGCCTTCCTGGGGATACGCAGTATTTT,CASSPRAGGLPGDTQYF
TRBV9,NA,TRBJ2-7,NA,TGTGCCAGCAGCGCAGCTCCGTCCTACGAGCAGTACTTC,CASSAAPSYEQYF
TRBV19,TRBD1,TRBJ2-1,NA,TGTGCCAGTAGTACGGGGGACAGGGATGAGCAGTTCTTC,CASSTGDRDEQFF
TRBV10-3,TRBD1,TRBJ1-6,NA,TGTGCCATCAGAGGACAGGTGGATTCACCCCTCCACTTT,CAIRGQVDSPLHF